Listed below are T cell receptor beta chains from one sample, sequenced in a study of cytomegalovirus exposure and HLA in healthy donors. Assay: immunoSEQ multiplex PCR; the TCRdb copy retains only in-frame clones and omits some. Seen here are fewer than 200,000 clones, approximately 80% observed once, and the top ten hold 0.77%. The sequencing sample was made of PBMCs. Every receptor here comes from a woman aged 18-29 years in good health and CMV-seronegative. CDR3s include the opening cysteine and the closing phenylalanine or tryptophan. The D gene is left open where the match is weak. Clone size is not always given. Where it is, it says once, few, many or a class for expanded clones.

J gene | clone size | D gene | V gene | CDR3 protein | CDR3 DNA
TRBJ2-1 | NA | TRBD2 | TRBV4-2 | CASSHPGLAGEVGNEQFF | TGTGCCAGCAGCCATCCGGGACTAGCGGGAGAGGTGGGAAATGAGCAGTTCTTC
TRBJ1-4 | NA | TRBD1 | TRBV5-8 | CASSSPGGPNEKLFF | TGTGCCAGCAGCTCCCCAGGGGGCCCGAACGAAAAACTGTTTTTT
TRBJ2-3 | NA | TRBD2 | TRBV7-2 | CASSPRSSGVTDTQYF | TGTGCCAGCAGCCCCCGGTCTAGCGGGGTCACAGATACGCAGTATTTT
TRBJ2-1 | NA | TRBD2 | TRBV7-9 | CASRPQLAGTYNEQFF | TGTGCCAGCAGACCACAACTAGCGGGAACCTACAATGAGCAGTTCTTC
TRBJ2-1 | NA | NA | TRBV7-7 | CASSTSRNNNEQFF | TGTGCTAGCAGCACCTCGCGGAACAACAATGAGCAGTTCTTC
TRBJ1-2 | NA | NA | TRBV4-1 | CASSQAGVGGYGYTF | TGCGCCAGCAGCCAAGCTGGGGTGGGGGGCTATGGCTACACCTTC
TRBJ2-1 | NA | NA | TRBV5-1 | CASSSSGLGDPNEQFF | TGCGCCAGCAGCTCCTCGGGACTCGGAGACCCCAATGAGCAGTTCTTC
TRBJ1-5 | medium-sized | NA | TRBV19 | CASTGDSMIQPQHF | TGTGCCAGTACCGGGGACTCAATGATTCAGCCCCAGCATTTT
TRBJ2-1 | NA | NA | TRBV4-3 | CASSQGSSGDEQFF | TGCGCCAGCAGCCAAGGTTCCAGCGGCGATGAGCAGTTCTTC
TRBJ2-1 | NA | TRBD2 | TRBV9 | CASSGTSGIPNEQFF | TGTGCCAGCAGCGGGACCAGCGGGATACCGAATGAGCAGTTCTTC
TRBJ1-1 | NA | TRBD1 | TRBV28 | CASSSVQWGTGGLRGTEAFF | TGTGCCAGCAGTTCGGTCCAATGGGGGACAGGGGGATTGAGGGGCACTGAAGCTTTCTTT
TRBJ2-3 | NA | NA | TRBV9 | CASSVEGGGSDTQYF | TGTGCCAGCAGCGTTGAGGGAGGGGGATCAGATACGCAGTATTTT
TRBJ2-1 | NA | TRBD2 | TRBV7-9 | CASSLLAGGRDNEQFF | TGTGCCAGCAGCCTGCTAGCGGGAGGTAGGGACAATGAGCAGTTCTTC
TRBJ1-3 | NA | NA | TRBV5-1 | CASRAGDSGNTIYF | TGCGCCAGCAGGGCCGGGGACTCTGGAAACACCATATATTTT
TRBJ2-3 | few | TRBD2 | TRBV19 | CASSGLAGADTQYF | TGTGCCAGTAGTGGACTAGCGGGAGCAGATACGCAGTATTTT
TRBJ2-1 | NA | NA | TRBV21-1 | CASRGVGGTDAYNEQFF | TGTGCCAGCAGAGGTGTAGGAGGGACAGATGCCTACAATGAGCAGTTCTTC
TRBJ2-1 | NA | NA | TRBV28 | CASSSYVLNSYNEQFF | TGTGCCAGCAGTTCCTATGTCCTCAACTCCTACAATGAGCAGTTCTTC
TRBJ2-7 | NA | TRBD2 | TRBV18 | CASSPSPAGLSYEQYF | TGTGCCAGCTCACCATCCCCAGCGGGATTATCCTACGAGCAGTACTTC
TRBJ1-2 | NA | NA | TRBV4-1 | CASSQGVTGTGGYTF | TGCGCCAGCAGCCAAGGAGTAACAGGGACGGGTGGCTACACCTTC
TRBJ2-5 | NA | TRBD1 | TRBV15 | CATSTRDRGLLGQETQYF | TGTGCCACCAGCACCCGGGACAGGGGGCTTTTGGGGCAAGAGACCCAGTACTTC
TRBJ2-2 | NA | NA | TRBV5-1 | CASSPITGANTGELFF | TGCGCCAGCAGCCCGATTACAGGAGCGAACACCGGGGAGCTGTTTTTT
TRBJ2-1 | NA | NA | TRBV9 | CASSGGLPALNEQFF | TGTGCCAGCAGCGGTGGACTCCCCGCTTTGAATGAGCAGTTCTTC
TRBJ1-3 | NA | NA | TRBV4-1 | CASSQDGSAGNTIYF | TGCGCCAGCAGCCAAGATGGCTCAGCTGGAAACACCATATATTTT
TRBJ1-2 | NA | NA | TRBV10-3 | CAISEYREGGYTF | TGTGCCATCAGTGAGTACAGGGAAGGAGGCTACACCTTC
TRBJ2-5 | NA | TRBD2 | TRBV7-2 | CASSLGIAGDPQETQYF | TGTGCCAGCAGCTTAGGTATAGCGGGAGACCCTCAAGAGACCCAGTACTTC
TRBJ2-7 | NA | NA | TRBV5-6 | CASSLGRLALEQYF | TGTGCCAGCAGCTTGGGGCGGCTAGCGCTCGAGCAGTACTTC
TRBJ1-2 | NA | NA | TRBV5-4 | CASSLGIRGWAGDYGYTF | TGTGCCAGCAGCTTGGGCATCAGGGGATGGGCGGGGGACTATGGCTACACCTTC
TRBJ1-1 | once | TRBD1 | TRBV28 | CASRLGTGNTEAFF | TGTGCCAGCAGGCTAGGGACAGGGAACACTGAAGCTTTCTTT
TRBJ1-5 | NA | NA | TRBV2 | CASSSRQGNSNQPQHF | TGTGCCAGCAGTTCACGTCAGGGGAACAGCAATCAGCCCCAGCATTTT
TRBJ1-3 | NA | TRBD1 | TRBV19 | CASSSWDRGGGNTIYF | TGTGCCAGTAGTTCCTGGGACAGGGGCGGAGGAAACACCATATATTTT
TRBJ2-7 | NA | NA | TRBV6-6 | CASSYEGSAHYEQYF | TGTGCCAGCAGTTACGAAGGTAGCGCACACTACGAGCAGTACTTC
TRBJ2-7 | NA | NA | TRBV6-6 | CASSLELYYEQYF | TGTGCCAGCAGTCTAGAGCTTTACTACGAGCAGTACTTC
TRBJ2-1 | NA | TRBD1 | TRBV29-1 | CSVVRQGAGNEQFF | TGCAGCGTTGTACGACAGGGGGCGGGCAATGAGCAGTTCTTC
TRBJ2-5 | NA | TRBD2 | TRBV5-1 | CASSLAGTSDETQYF | TGCGCCAGCAGCTTGGCGGGGACTAGCGACGAGACCCAGTACTTC
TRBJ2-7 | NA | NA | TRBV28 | CASSGLHSYEQYF | TGTGCCAGCAGCGGACTTCACTCCTACGAGCAGTACTTC
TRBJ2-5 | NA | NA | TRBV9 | CASSGADSLETQYF | TGTGCCAGCAGCGGAGCGGACAGCCTGGAGACCCAGTACTTC
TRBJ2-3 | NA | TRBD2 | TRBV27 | CASRGWGSGTSPDTQYF | TGTGCCAGCAGGGGTTGGGGTAGCGGGACATCCCCAGATACGCAGTATTTT
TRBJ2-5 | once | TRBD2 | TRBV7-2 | CASSWGTRGQETQYF | TGTGCCAGCAGCTGGGGGACTAGGGGCCAAGAGACCCAGTACTTC
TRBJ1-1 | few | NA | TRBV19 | CASSITGNTEAFF | TGTGCCAGTAGTATTACCGGTAACACTGAAGCTTTCTTT
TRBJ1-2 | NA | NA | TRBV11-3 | CASSFSNRVMNGYTF | TGTGCCAGCAGCTTTAGTAACAGAGTGATGAATGGCTACACCTTC
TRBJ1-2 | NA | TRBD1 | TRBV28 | CASSLPTGDYGYTF | TGTGCCAGCAGCCTTCCCACAGGGGACTATGGCTACACCTTC
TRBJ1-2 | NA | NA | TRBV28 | CASSTLSNYGYTF | TGTGCCAGCAGTACCCTTAGCAACTATGGCTACACCTTC
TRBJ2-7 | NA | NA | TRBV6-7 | CASRRVPSYEQYF | TGTGCCAGCCGGCGGGTACCCTCCTACGAGCAGTACTTC
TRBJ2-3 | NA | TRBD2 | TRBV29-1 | CSVRGIPGLVGTDTQYF | TGCAGCGTCCGTGGTATTCCGGGACTAGTAGGCACAGATACGCAGTATTTT
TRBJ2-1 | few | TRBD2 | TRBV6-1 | CASSVLAGGEQFF | TGTGCCAGCAGTGTTCTAGCGGGAGGGGAGCAGTTCTTC
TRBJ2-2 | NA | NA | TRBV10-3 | CAISDVGAGELFF | TGTGCCATCAGTGACGTCGGGGCCGGGGAGCTGTTTTTT
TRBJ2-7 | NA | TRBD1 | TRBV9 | CASSPRTGGYEQYF | TGTGCCAGCAGCCCCCGCACAGGGGGGTACGAGCAGTACTTC
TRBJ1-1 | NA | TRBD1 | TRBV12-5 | CASGEDRVREPAFF | TGTGCTAGTGGGGAGGACAGGGTGCGAGAGCCAGCTTTCTTT
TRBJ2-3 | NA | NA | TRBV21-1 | CASSMLAGTGCPDTQYF | TGTGCCAGCAGCATGCTCGCCGGGACAGGGTGTCCAGATACGCAGTATTTT
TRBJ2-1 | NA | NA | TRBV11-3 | CASSLERAREQFF | TGTGCCAGCAGCTTAGAGAGGGCCCGCGAGCAGTTCTTC
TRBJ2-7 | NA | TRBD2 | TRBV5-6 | CASSSFTSGNEQYF | TGTGCCAGCAGCTCGTTTACTAGCGGGAACGAGCAGTACTTC
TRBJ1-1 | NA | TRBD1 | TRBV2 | CASSEGTWTGATEAFF | TGTGCCAGCAGTGAAGGGACCTGGACAGGGGCTACTGAAGCTTTCTTT
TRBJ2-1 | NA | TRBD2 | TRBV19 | CASISAGAGEQFF | TGTGCCAGTATCTCAGCGGGAGCGGGCGAGCAGTTCTTC
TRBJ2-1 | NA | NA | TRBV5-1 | CASSADSTGYNEQFF | TGCGCCAGCAGCGCCGATTCGACAGGCTACAATGAGCAGTTCTTC
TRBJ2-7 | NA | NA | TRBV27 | CATSPEGLPHYEQYF | TGTGCCACATCACCCGAGGGACTGCCTCACTACGAGCAGTACTTC
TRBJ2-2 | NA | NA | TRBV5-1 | CASNYRETANTGELFF | TGCGCCAGCAACTACAGGGAGACCGCGAACACCGGGGAGCTGTTTTTT
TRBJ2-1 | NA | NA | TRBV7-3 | CASSLTPTSNEQFF | TGTGCCAGCAGCTTAACGCCTACCTCCAATGAGCAGTTCTTC
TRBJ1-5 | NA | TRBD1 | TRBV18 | CASSGQGTGLPQHF | TGTGCCAGCTCCGGACAGGGAACGGGGTTGCCCCAGCATTTT
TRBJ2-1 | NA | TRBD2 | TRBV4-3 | CASSQEPSGSFYEQFF | TGCGCCAGCAGCCAAGAACCTAGCGGTAGTTTTTATGAGCAGTTCTTC